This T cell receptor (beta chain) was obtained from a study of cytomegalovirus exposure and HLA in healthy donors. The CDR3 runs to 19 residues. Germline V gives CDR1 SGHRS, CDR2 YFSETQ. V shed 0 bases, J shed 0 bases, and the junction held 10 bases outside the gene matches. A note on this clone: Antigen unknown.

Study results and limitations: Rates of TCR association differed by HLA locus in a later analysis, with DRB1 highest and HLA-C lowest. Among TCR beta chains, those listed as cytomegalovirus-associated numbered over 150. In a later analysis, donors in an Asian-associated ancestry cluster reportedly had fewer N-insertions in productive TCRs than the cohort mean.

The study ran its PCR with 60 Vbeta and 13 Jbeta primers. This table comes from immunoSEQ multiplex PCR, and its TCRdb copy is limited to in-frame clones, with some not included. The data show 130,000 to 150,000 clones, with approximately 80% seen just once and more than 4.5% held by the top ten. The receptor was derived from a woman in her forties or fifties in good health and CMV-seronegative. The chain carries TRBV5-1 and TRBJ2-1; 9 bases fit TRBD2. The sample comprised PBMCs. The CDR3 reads CASSLARGLAGTSYNEQFF. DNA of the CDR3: TGCGCCAGCAGCTTGGCCCGAGGGCTAGCGGGGACCTCCTACAATGAGCAGTTCTTC.